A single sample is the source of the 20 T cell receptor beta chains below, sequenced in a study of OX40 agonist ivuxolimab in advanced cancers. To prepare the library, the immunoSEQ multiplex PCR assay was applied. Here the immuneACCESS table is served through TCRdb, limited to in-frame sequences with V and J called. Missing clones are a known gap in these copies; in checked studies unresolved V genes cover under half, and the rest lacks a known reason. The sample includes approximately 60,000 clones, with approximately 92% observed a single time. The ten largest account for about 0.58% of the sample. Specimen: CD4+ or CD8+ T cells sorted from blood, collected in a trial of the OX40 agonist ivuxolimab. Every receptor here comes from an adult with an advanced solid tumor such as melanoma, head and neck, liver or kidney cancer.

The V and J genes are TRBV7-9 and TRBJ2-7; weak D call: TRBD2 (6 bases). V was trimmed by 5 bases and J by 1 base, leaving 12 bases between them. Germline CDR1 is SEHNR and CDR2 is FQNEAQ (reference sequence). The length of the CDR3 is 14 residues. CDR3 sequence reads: CASSAGTASYEQYF. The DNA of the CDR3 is TGTGCCAGCAGCGCGGGGACTGCATCCTACGAGCAGTACTTC.

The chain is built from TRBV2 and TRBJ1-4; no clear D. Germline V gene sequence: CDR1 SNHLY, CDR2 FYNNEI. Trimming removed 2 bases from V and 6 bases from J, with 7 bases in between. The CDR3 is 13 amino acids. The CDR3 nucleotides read TGTGCCAGCAGTGAACAGGATTATGAAAAACTGTTTTTT. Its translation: CASSEQDYEKLFF.

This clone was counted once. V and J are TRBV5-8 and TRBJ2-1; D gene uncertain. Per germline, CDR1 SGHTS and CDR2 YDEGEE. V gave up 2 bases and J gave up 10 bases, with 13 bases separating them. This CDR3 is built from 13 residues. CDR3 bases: TGTGCCAGCAGCTTTGTGACCAACCTAGAGCAGTTCTTC. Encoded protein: CASSFVTNLEQFF.

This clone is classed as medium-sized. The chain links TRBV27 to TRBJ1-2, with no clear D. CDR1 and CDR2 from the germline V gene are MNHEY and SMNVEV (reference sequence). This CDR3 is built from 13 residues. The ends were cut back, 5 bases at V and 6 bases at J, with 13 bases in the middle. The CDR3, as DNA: TGTGCCAGCAGTCTCCAGGCTTCTGATGGCTACACCTTC. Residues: CASSLQASDGYTF.

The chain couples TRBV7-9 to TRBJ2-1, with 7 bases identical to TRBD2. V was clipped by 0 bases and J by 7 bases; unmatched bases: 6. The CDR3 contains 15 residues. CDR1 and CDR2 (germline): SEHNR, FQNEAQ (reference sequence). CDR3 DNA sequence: TGTGCCAGCAGCTTAGCGGGAGGGCAATGGAATGAGCAGTTCTTC. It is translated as CASSLAGGQWNEQFF.

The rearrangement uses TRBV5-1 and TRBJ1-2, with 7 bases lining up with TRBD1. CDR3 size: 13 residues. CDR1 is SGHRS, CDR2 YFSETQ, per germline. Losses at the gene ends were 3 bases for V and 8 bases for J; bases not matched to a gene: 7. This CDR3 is CASSSTGANGYTF. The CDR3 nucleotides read TGCGCCAGCAGCTCTACAGGGGCAAACGGCTACACCTTC.

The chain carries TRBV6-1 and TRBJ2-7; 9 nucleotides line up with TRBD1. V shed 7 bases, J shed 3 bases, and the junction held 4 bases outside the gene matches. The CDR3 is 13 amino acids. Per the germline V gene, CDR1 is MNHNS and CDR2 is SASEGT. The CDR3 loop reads CASTATGGYEQYF. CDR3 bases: TGTGCCAGCACAGCGACAGGGGGCTACGAGCAGTACTTC.

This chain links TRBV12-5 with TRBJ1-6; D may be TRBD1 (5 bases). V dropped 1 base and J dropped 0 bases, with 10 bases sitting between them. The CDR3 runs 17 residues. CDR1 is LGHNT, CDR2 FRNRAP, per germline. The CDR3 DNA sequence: TGTGCTAGTGGTTTGGGACAGTTTAGCTCCTATAATTCACCCCTCCACTTT. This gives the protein CASGLGQFSSYNSPLHF.

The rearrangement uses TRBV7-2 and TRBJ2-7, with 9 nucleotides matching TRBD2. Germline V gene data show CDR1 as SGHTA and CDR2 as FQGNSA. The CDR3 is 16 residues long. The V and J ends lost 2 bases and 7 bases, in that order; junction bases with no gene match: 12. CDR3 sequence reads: CASSLIMAGGGVEQYF. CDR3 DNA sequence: TGTGCCAGCAGCTTAATCATGGCGGGGGGGGGAGTAGAGCAGTACTTC.

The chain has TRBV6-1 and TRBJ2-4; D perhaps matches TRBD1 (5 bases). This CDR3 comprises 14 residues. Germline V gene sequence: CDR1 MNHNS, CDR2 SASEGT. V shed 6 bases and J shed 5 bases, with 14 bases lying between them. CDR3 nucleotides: TGTGCCAGCAGACCCAGGGATGGCCAAAACATTCAGTACTTC. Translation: CASRPRDGQNIQYF.

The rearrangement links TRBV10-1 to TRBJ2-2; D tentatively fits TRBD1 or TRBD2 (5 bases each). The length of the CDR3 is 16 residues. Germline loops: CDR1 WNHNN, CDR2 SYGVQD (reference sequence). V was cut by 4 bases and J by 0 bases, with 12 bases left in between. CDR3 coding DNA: TGCGCCAGCAGTGGTCGGGGCACCACGAACACCGGGGAGCTGTTTTTT. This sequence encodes CASSGRGTTNTGELFF.

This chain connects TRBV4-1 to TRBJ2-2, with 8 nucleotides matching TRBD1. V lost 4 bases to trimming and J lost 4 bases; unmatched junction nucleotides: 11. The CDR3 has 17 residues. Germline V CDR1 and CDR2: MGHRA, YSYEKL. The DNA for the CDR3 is TGCGCCAGCAGCCCATGGGGGCAGGGGGCCTTCACCGGGGAGCTGTTTTTT. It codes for CASSPWGQGAFTGELFF.

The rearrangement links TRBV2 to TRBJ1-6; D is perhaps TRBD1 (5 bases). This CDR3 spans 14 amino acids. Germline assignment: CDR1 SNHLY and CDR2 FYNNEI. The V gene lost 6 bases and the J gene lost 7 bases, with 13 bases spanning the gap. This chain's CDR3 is CASSTRDANSPLHF. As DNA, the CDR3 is TGTGCCAGCAGCACCCGGGACGCAAATTCACCCCTCCACTTT.

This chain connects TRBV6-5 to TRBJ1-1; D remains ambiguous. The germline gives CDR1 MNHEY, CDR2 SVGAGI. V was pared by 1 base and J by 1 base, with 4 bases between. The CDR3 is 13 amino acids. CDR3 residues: CASSYWENTEAFF. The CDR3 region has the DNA TGTGCCAGCAGTTACTGGGAGAACACTGAAGCTTTCTTT.

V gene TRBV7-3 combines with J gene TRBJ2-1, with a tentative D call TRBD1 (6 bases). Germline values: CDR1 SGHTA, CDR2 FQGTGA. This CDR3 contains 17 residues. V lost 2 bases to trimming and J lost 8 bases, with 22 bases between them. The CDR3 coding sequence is TGTGCCAGCAGCTTAGAGGGGTTTGGGCAGGGGTTCGATGAGCAGTTCTTC. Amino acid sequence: CASSLEGFGQGFDEQFF. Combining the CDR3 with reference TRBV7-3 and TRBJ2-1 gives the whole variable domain GAGVSQTPSNKVTEKGKYVELRCDPISGHTALYWYRQSLGQGPEFLIYFQGTGAADDSGLPNDRFFAVRPEGSVSTLKIQRTERGDSAVYLCASSLEGFGQGFDEQFFGPGTRLTVL.

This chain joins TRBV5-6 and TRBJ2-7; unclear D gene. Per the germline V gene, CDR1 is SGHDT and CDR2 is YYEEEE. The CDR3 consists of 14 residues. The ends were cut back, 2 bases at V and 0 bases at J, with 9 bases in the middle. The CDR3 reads CASSFNSLSYEQYF. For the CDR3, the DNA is TGTGCCAGCAGCTTCAACTCTCTCTCCTACGAGCAGTACTTC. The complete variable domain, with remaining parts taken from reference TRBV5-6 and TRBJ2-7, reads DAGVTQSPTHLIKTRGQQVTLRCSPKSGHDTVSWYQQALGQGPQFIFQYYEEEERQRGNFPDRFSGHQFPNYSSELNVNALLLGDSALYLCASSFNSLSYEQYFGPGTRLTVT.

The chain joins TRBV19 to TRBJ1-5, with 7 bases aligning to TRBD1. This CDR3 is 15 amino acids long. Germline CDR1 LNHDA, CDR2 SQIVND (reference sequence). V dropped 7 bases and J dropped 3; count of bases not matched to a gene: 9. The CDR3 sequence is CASTKGGRDNQPQHF. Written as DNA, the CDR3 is TGTGCCAGTACCAAAGGGGGCAGGGACAATCAGCCCCAGCATTTT.

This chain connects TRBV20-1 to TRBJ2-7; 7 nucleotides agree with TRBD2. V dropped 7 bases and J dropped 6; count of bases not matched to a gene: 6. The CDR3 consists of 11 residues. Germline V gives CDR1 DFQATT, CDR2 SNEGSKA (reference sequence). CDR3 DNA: TGCAGTGGGGCGGGGGAGAGCGAGCAGTACTTC. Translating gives CSGAGESEQYF.

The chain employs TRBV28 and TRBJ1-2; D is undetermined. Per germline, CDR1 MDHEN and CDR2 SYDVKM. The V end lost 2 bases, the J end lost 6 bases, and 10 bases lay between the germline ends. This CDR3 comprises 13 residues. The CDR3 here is CASSLDFNHGYTF. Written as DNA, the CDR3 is TGTGCCAGCAGTTTAGACTTTAATCATGGCTACACCTTC.

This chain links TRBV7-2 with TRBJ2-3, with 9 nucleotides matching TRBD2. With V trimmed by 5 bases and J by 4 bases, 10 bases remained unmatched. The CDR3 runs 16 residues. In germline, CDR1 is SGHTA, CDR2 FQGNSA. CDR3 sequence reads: CASSGRGGRMPDTQYF. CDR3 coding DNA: TGTGCCAGCAGCGGGCGGGGGGGCCGGATGCCAGATACGCAGTATTTT.